This T cell receptor (beta chain) was captured by sequencing in a study of cytomegalovirus exposure and HLA in healthy donors (dated by TCRdb to the late 2010s). Background for the entire study: An earlier analysis of about 530 of the donors reported approximately 260 Gb of sequence data and around 120 million unique TCR beta sequences obtained from 180 million or so T cells. A later genetic analysis took genome-wide SNP genotypes for about 60% of the roughly 670 donors and used that subset as a discovery cohort. Of the roughly 400 genotyped donors, approximately 83% fell in the genetic ancestry cluster associated with self-reported Caucasian donors. Donor age, sex, ethnicity and CMV serostatus were compiled alongside the repertoire data. HLA typing covered class I and class II loci at four-digit resolution. The aim of the study was to test whether cataloging public T cell receptors could identify signatures of past pathogen exposure. Using immunosequencing, the study profiled T cell repertoires from about 610 subjects and related those repertoires to cytomegalovirus serostatus. An early release covering roughly 600 HLA-typed donors comprised about 300 gigabases of sequencing data and some 79 million unique TCR sequences. An earlier analysis of 500 to 650 of the donors applied high-throughput TCR beta sequencing to assess whether each TCR beta V gene segment acted as functional or pseudogenic. Among 398 genotyped donors of the cohort, an average of around 250,000 unique TCR beta nucleotide sequences was sequenced per donor, of which about 19% were non-productive. Every repertoire in the discovery cohort had been generated on one and the same sequencing platform. The number of typed donors differed by locus: about 620-640 for A, B, C, DRB1 and DQB1; some 500 for DQA1; fewer than 610 for DPA1; and some 450 for DPB1. Rather than drawing on any new phenotypic data, the later analysis identified candidate immune exposures from TCR beta sequences and the way those sequences occurred across donors. To predict cytomegalovirus infection status, the study brought together high-throughput TCR immunosequencing, statistical association of individual TCRs with disease status, and machine learning. Along with the approximately 600-subject first cohort, a separate validation cohort of around 110 different subjects was used. In a later analysis, previously published TCR beta repertoires from 666 donors were re-analyzed and high-resolution HLA genotyping was added so that TCR occurrence patterns could be studied. Because of strong linkage in the cohort, roughly five DR-DQ haplotypes were treated as single units for association and clustering. Points the paper makes about the study in general: A later analysis found that TCR association rates varied across HLA loci, with DRB1 alleles showing the most associated TCRs and HLA-C alleles the fewest. Most TCR sequences were observed very rarely across donors, whereas some public TCRs were present in many individuals. A later analysis reported that several top co-occurrence clusters appeared linked to parvovirus B19, influenza, CMV and Epstein-Barr virus. An association between a missense DCLRE1C variant and V-gene and J-gene trimming of TCR beta chains was found in a later genetic analysis and replicated in an independent cohort. The study gave a list of about 160 TCR beta chains associated with cytomegalovirus. In an earlier analysis of some 640 of the donors, most TCR beta V segments were observed in productive rearrangements about 87% or about 30% of the time, broadly matching IMGT annotations. In a later analysis, HLA-associated TCR beta chains were found to be more clonally expanded and to have lower generation probabilities than equally common non-associated chains. Only TCR beta chains were sequenced in this cohort, and the absence of alpha or paired-chain data limited detectable features. A few of the identified cytomegalovirus-associated TCR beta chains were confirmed in vitro to be specific for cytomegalovirus antigens. Correlated functional status among segregating V segments might be attributable to linkage disequilibrium, but an unknown experimental factor could not be ruled out. The 87-base-pair reads could not distinguish some IMGT-functional V segments, including TRBV6-2 and TRBV6-3, so those segments were excluded. Seventeen rarely observed V segments, including chromosome 9 orphons, were excluded from the earlier analysis of some 590 of the donors because counts were too low. Sequencing depth was assumed to be roughly uniform across donors in the presence/absence analyses, though that assumption may not hold. The sequencing pipeline was judged likely to have produced a cluster of highly shared sequence variants as a technical artifact. According to the authors, the approach could potentially be generalized to other disease states and immunological phenotypes. Immune exposure information for the cohort was limited to CMV serostatus. Because HLA typing was unavailable for some donors at each locus, only the typed subset was used in association tests. In a later analysis, most CMV-associated TCR beta chains were found to appear HLA-restricted, with HLA associations seemingly driven largely by CMV exposure. In both the original and validation cohorts, the classifier was reported to diagnose cytomegalovirus status with high specificity and sensitivity. A further reported finding was that TCR beta sequences accurately predicted the HLA-A and HLA-B alleles for most subjects in the first cohort. Assigning TCR associations to individual alleles was difficult when HLA alleles, especially DR and DQ, strongly co-occurred. According to a later genetic analysis, donors in an Asian-associated ancestry cluster had fewer N-insertions in productive TCRs than the approximately 670-donor mean. In a later analysis, about 16,000 TCR beta sequences were associated with specific HLA alleles at a false discovery rate of 0.05.

Turning to this clone: It lacks a known antigen. Base qualities are not recorded, but no much larger clone differs from it by a single base.

Library creation used the immunoSEQ multiplex PCR assay. A mixture of 60 forward primers for TCR Vbeta segments and 13 reverse primers for TCR Jbeta segments was used in the multiplex PCR. The CDR3 region of rearranged TCR beta genes was amplified from genomic DNA by a multiplex PCR assay. The amplified TCR beta libraries were sequenced on the Illumina HiSeq System as 87-base-pair reads. The study's own analysis went as follows. A later analysis tallied 75 million to 85 million unique TCR beta chains across the 700 or so repertoires, and about 10 million of those chains were shared by two or more donors. Raw reads were error-corrected and collapsed into unique sequences by a nearest-neighbor algorithm in which closely related sequences were merged to remove PCR and sequencing errors. V, D and J gene segments were assigned by aligning CDR3 sequences to IMGT reference sequences. Each retained sequence needed at least a six-nucleotide match to both a V gene segment and a J gene segment. A rearrangement counted as productive if the CDR3 had no stop codons and remained in frame with V and J, and every other rearrangement counted as non-productive. CDR3 was defined by IMGT convention, running from the second conserved V-encoded cysteine to the conserved J-encoded phenylalanine. The earlier analysis of a few hundred of the donors excluded sequences that lacked an unambiguous match to a single V gene segment. In an earlier analysis of a few hundred of the donors, a V segment was called functional when productive rearrangements were above 56.7%, and segregating when the standard deviation between donors exceeded 5%. To diagnose cytomegalovirus status from the catalog of TCR beta chain sequences, a statistical classification framework was built. In a later analysis, V and J genes were assigned by comparing TCR nucleotide sequences against IMGT/GENE-DB human TR gene sequences. Using the TCRdist pipeline, a later analysis assigned CDR3 sequences along with most-parsimonious VDJ recombination scenarios. In a later analysis, every TCR beta chain was defined by the combination of its CDR3 amino acid sequence and its V-gene family, and reads without a unique V-gene family were dropped. A later analysis removed 500 to 600 highly shared, low-generation-probability nucleotide sequences to deal with suspected cross-contamination and a sequencing artifact. For each public chain, a later analysis derived a clonal expansion index from normalized ranks of inferred template counts within each repertoire. Generation probabilities in a later analysis came from a VDJ recombination model fitted to out-of-frame rearrangements, and those results were checked against IGoR. A later analysis scored TCR-TCR, TCR-HLA and TCR-CMV co-occurrence with hypergeometric tests, applying a repertoire-size bias correction to TCR pairs. False discovery rates were estimated in a later analysis by permuting HLA or CMV assignments 20 times. In a later analysis, co-occurring TCRs were grouped using DBSCAN, and TCRdist sequence similarity was added for clustering within HLA-allele-positive subsets. Repertoires with fewer than 30,000 or more than 120,000 public chains, plus five repertoires with anomalous nucleotide sharing, were excluded from co-occurrence clustering. The table comes from immuneACCESS by way of TCRdb, which keeps in-frame sequences with V and J called. Part of the clones is missing from these tables; in studies checked, under half for an unresolved V gene and the rest for unknown reasons. From that table come the V and J calls and clone size; the DNA was used to work out D and trimming. This sample has approximately 110,000 clones in its table, and around 82% of those were observed once. The ten largest clones add up to about 5.4% of the sample.

The cohort was made up of approximately 670 healthy bone marrow donors. At the time of sampling, all cohort members were nominally healthy, though unrecorded immune exposures were likely present. The donor was CMV seropositive and was included in the group of about 290 seropositive cohort members. Each donor provided a peripheral blood sample, and peripheral blood mononuclear cells were used for TCR beta sequencing. Genomic DNA extraction from the blood cell samples was performed with the Qiagen DNeasy Blood Extraction Kit. CDR1 is given as SGHAT and CDR2 as FQDESV, both from the germline V gene (reference sequence). Between the V and J ends, shortened by 4 bases and 5 bases respectively, the junction contains 23 bases. Counted from cysteine to phenylalanine, this CDR3 has 17 amino acids. Just the 51-base CDR3 DNA is kept, in frame starting at base 1.

The specimen sequenced was PBMCs. The chain employs TRBV11-1 and TRBJ2-5, and TRBD1 may be the D gene, going by 5 matching bases. This receptor was taken from a woman younger than 45 in good health and CMV-seropositive. The CDR3 sequence is CASSYLFDLGHGETQYF. The nucleotides read TGTGCCAGCAGCTACCTCTTCGATCTTGGACACGGGGAGACCCAGTACTTC.